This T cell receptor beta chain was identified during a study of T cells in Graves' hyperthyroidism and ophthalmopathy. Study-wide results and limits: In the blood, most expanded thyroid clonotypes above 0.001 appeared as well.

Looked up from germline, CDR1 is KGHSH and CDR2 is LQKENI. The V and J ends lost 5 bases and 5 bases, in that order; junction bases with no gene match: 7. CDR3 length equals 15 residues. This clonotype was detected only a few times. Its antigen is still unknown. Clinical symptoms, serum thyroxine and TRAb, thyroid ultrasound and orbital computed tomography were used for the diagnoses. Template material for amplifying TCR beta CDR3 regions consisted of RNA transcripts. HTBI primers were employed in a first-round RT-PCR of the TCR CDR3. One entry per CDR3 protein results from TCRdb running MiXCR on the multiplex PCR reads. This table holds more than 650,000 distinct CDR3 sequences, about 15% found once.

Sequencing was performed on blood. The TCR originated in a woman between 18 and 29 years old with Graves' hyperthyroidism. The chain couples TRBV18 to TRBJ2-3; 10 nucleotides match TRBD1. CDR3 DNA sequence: TGTGCCAGCTCATCTGGACAGGGGGGAGGAGATACGCAGTATTTT. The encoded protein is CASSSGQGGGDTQYF.